The rows below give T cell receptor beta chains drawn from one sample of a study of identical twins. TCRdb processed the 5' RACE reads anew with MiXCR; each CDR3 protein has one entry. This table has hundreds of thousands of distinct CDR3 sequences, less than 7% appearing once. Sequencing used naive T cells sorted from blood. All receptors come from a man younger than 35 in good health. CDR3s include the opening cysteine and the closing phenylalanine or tryptophan.

>TRBV7-2|TRBJ1-6
CASSKQGENSPLHF
>TRBV15|TRBJ1-1
CATSGGRDTEAFF
>TRBV12-3/TRBV12-4|TRBJ2-2
CASSRPFGGELFF
>TRBV6-5|TRBJ2-7
CASSYRGAGVGEQYF
>TRBV3-1|TRBJ2-7
CASSSYGISYEQYF
>TRBV30|TRBJ2-2
CAWSLTVTGELFF
>TRBV6-2/TRBV6-3|TRBJ2-7
CASSYGLATYEQYF
>TRBV4-1|TRBJ1-2
CASSWVRTVNPGGYGYTF
>TRBV18|TRBJ2-1
CASSPTTDGYNEQFF
>TRBV7-6|TRBJ1-1
CASSLGGHYTEAFF
>TRBV5-1|TRBJ2-3
CASSLVGSGGADTQYF
>TRBV12-3/TRBV12-4|TRBJ2-1
CASILGAAFYYNEQFF
>TRBV4-2|TRBJ2-7
CASSQDPAGVSYEQYF
>TRBV12-3/TRBV12-4|TRBJ1-6
CASSRTSSSYNSPLHF
>TRBV5-5|TRBJ2-7
CASSTRTSGNYEQYF
>TRBV5-1|TRBJ1-4
CASSFSPEKLFF
>TRBV20-1|TRBJ2-2
CSARVGASFTGELFF
>TRBV9|TRBJ2-1
CASSVGSGPWNEQFF
>TRBV3-1|TRBJ2-2
CASSQNSNTGELFF
>TRBV29-1|TRBJ2-1
CSVGTRTLNEQFF
>TRBV10-1|TRBJ2-4
CASSPGTKNIQYF
>TRBV6-5|TRBJ2-6
CASSYSSGTGANVLTF
>TRBV6-4|TRBJ2-1
CASRAGDWDNEQFF
>TRBV10-3|TRBJ1-4
CATGQGKEKLFF
>TRBV4-2|TRBJ2-1
CASSPLVFGGDEQFF
>TRBV7-7|TRBJ2-2
CASSLAPGTNTGELFF
>TRBV5-1|TRBJ1-1
CASSFDRDEAFF
>TRBV29-1|TRBJ2-3
CSVEGVTISGTDTQYF
>TRBV12-3/TRBV12-4|TRBJ2-1
CASNREKGHNEQFF
>TRBV20-1|TRBJ1-1
CSAAPGANTEAFF
>TRBV12-3/TRBV12-4|TRBJ1-1
CASSLGQGGVTEAFF
>TRBV24-1|TRBJ2-2
CATSDNYRGLGGELFF
>TRBV4-3|TRBJ2-7
CASSQGTGGVSYEQYF
>TRBV4-3|TRBJ2-1
CASSQDYLRRVLYNEQFF
>TRBV10-3|TRBJ1-5
CAISEHRDTYSNQPQHF
>TRBV15|TRBJ2-1
CATSKGPGLAGAGAYNEQFF
>TRBV12-3/TRBV12-4|TRBJ2-2
CASSRPLTGNTGELFF
>TRBV4-3|TRBJ2-7
CASSQNPPGLAGYEQYF
>TRBV6-1|TRBJ2-1
CASRTSGDVNEQFF
>TRBV5-4|TRBJ2-3
CASSPTGTLSTDTQYF
>TRBV12-3/TRBV12-4|TRBJ2-1
CASTWGGLNEQFF
>TRBV20-1|TRBJ1-5
CSARDNNQPQHF
>TRBV20-1|TRBJ2-7
CSARVLAGAGGYEQYF